This T cell receptor beta chain was sequenced during a study of PD-L1 blockade in urothelial cancer. Time point specified: pretreatment peripheral blood. Data came from immunoSEQ multiplex PCR; TCRdb stores just in-frame clones and leaves some out. The table shows approximately 90,000 clones, with 80% to 85% occurring only once. The CDR3 is 16 amino acids. Germline loops: CDR1 SGHTS, CDR2 YDEGEE. Trimming removed 4 bases at V and 7 bases at J, with 20 bases between. The clonotype originates from a man between 60 and 75 years old with urothelial cancer. The sequencing here drew on PBMCs, taken around atezolizumab (anti-PD-L1) treatment. The V call is TRBV5-8, the J call TRBJ1-4; tentative D call: TRBD1 (5 bases). The CDR3 spells CASSAQLGLSAEKLFF. CDR3 DNA: TGTGCCAGCAGCGCCCAATTGGGACTTTCTGCTGAAAAACTGTTTTTT.